The sequence of this T cell receptor (beta chain) was determined in a study of CD8 T cells in Susac syndrome. This clonotype occurred once. RNA totalling roughly 0.5 to 1 ug underwent reverse transcription with random hexamers. MiXCR was run by TCRdb on the immunoSEQ multiplex PCR reads, yielding one entry per CDR3 protein. The data hold over 150,000 distinct CDR3 sequences, with 90% to 95% observed a single time. This CDR3 is 14 amino acids long. Germline CDR1 LGHDT, CDR2 YNNKEL (reference sequence). V shed 2 bases and J 6 bases; nucleotides not matched to a gene: 4. The TCR comes from a human donor with multiple sclerosis. The rearrangement links TRBV3-1 to TRBJ1-2; 9 bases line up with TRBD1. Material for sequencing was CD4+ T cells from PBMCs. The CDR3 bases are TGTGCCAGCAGCCAAAAGTGGGACAGGGATGGCTACACCTTC. Translating it yields CASSQKWDRDGYTF.